A selection of T cell receptor beta chains follows, all from one sample in a study of blood T cell repertoires in COVID-19. This table comes from immunoSEQ multiplex PCR, and its TCRdb copy is limited to in-frame clones, with some not included. The table lists more than 150,000 clones, nearly 80% of them singletons. Source material: peripheral blood. These receptors all stem from a woman of 80 years or more with acute or convalescent COVID-19. Each CDR3 is given with its conserved first and last residue. Each record gives: CDR3 protein, CDR3 DNA, D gene, clone size, V gene, J gene. D genes are given only for firm matches. The size of a clone is reported for some rows only, either as once, few or many, or as a class for expanded clones.

CASSSTGDYGYTF	TGTGCCAGCAGCTCCACAGGGGACTATGGCTACACCTTC	TRBD1	-	TRBV12-3/TRBV12-4	TRBJ1-2
CASSYSTQANYGYTF	TGTGCCAGCAGTTACTCGACCCAGGCTAACTATGGCTACACCTTC	-	once	TRBV6-5	TRBJ1-2
CASSQEPGPGDTGELFF	TGTGCCAGCAGCCAAGAGCCGGGCCCGGGGGACACCGGGGAGCTGTTTTTT	-	-	TRBV4-2	TRBJ2-2
CASSSTVRDSPLHF	TGTGCCAGCAGCTCCACCGTGCGGGATTCACCCCTCCACTTT	-	-	TRBV11-2	TRBJ1-6
CASSSRGQGASGYGYTF	TGTGCCAGCAGCTCCCGGGGACAGGGGGCATCGGGCTATGGCTACACCTTC	TRBD1	-	TRBV28	TRBJ1-2
CAWTTTGNPDTQYF	TGTGCCTGGACCACGACGGGGAATCCAGATACGCAGTATTTT	-	-	TRBV30	TRBJ2-3
CASSLFGGLAGAGELFF	TGTGCCAGCAGCTTATTTGGTGGACTAGCGGGGGCCGGGGAGCTGTTTTTT	TRBD2	-	TRBV7-8	TRBJ2-2
CASSLGLQETQYF	TGTGCCAGCAGCTTGGGACTGCAAGAGACCCAGTACTTC	-	few	TRBV11-2	TRBJ2-5
CASSIDFQETQYF	TGCGCCAGCAGCATCGACTTCCAAGAGACCCAGTACTTC	-	once	TRBV5-1	TRBJ2-5
CASSSPSAGEEKLFF	TGTGCCAGCAGTTCCCCTTCGGCAGGGGAGGAAAAACTGTTTTTT	-	-	TRBV28	TRBJ1-4
CASSPLAGAGYQETQYF	TGTGCCAGCAGCCCTTTAGCGGGGGCGGGGTACCAAGAGACCCAGTACTTC	TRBD2	few	TRBV14	TRBJ2-5
CASSQGTGTSGYTF	TGCGCCAGCAGCCAAGGGACAGGGACCAGTGGCTACACCTTC	TRBD1	-	TRBV4-1	TRBJ1-2
CASSVHRDYNEQFF	TGTGCCAGCAGCGTCCATCGGGACTACAATGAGCAGTTCTTC	-	-	TRBV5-5	TRBJ2-1
CASSYSRTGDSPLHF	TGTGCCAGCAGTTACTCTAGGACAGGGGATTCACCCCTCCACTTT	TRBD1	-	TRBV6-5	TRBJ1-6
CATRLGDTQYF	TGTGCCACCAGGCTAGGAGATACGCAGTATTTT	-	-	TRBV24-1	TRBJ2-3